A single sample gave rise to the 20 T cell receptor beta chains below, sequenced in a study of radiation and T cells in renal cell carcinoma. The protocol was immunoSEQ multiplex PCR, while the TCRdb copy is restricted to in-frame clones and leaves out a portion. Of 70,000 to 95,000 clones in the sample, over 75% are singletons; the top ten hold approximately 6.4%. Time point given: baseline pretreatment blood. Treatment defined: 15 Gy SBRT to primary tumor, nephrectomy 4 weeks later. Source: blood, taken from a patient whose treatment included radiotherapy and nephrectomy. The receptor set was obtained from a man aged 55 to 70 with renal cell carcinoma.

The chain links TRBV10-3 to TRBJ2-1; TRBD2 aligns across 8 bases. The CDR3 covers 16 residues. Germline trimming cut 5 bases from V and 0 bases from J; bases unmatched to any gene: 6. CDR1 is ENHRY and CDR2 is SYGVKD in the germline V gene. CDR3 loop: CAISFTSGYSYNEQFF. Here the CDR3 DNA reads TGTGCCATCAGTTTCACTAGCGGCTACTCCTACAATGAGCAGTTCTTC.

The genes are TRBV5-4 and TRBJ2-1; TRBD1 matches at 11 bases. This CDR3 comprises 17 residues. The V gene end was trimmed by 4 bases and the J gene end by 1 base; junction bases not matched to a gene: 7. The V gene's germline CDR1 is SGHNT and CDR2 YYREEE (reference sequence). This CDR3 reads CASSRGQGVSSYNEQFF. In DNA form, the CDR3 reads TGTGCCAGCAGCCGGGGACAGGGGGTTTCGTCCTACAATGAGCAGTTCTTC.

The CDR3 nucleotides are TGTGCCAGCAGTTCCCATCTTAGCCCAGACCGGTTCTCCTACGAGCAGTACTTC. This codes for CASSSHLSPDRFSYEQYF. The V and J genes are TRBV27 and TRBJ2-7; D gene unclear. Deletions cut 4 bases from V and 0 bases from J, with 22 bases between. The CDR3 runs to 18 residues. Per the germline V gene, CDR1 is MNHEY and CDR2 is SMNVEV (reference sequence).

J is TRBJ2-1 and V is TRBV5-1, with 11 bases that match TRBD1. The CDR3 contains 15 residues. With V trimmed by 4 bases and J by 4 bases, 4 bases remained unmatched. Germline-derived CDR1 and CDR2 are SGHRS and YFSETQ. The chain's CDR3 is CASSAGTGGYNEQFF. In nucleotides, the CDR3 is TGCGCCAGCAGCGCCGGGACAGGGGGATACAATGAGCAGTTCTTC.

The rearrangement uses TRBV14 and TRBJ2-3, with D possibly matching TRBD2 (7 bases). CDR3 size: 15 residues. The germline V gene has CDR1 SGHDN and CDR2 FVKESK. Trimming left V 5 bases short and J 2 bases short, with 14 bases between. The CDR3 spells CASSSGGGLTDTQYF. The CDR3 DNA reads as TGTGCCAGCAGCTCTGGCGGGGGCCTCACAGATACGCAGTATTTT.

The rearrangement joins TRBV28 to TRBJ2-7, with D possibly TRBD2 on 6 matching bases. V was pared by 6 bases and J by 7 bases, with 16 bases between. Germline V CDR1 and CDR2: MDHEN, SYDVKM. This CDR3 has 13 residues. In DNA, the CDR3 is TGTGCCAGCAGGGAGGGAGGAGGGTCGGAGCAGTACTTC. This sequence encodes CASREGGGSEQYF. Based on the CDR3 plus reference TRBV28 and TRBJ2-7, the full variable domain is DVKVTQSSRYLVKRTGEKVFLECVQDMDHENMFWYRQDPGLGLRLIYFSYDVKMKEKGDIPEGYSVSREKKERFSLILESASTNQTSMYLCASREGGGSEQYFGPGTRLTVT.

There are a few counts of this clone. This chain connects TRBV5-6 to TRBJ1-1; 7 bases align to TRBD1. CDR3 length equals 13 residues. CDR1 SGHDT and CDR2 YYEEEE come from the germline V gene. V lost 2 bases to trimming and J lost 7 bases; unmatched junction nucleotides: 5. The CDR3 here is CASSFRGLGEAFF. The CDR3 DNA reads TGTGCCAGCAGCTTTAGGGGGCTGGGTGAAGCTTTCTTT.

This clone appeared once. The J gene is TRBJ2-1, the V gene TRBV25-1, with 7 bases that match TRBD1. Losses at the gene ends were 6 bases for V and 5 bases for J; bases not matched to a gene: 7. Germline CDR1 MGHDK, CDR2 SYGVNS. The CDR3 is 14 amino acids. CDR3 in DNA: TGTGCCAGCAGGAGACAGGGTAGCCACAATGAGCAGTTCTTC. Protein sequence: CASRRQGSHNEQFF.

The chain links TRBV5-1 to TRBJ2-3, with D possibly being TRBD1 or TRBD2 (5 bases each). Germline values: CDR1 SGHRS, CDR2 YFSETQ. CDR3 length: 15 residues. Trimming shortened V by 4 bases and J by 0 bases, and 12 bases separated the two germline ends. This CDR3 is CASSLRGPSTDTQYF. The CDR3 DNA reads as TGCGCCAGCAGCCTGAGGGGTCCTAGCACAGATACGCAGTATTTT.

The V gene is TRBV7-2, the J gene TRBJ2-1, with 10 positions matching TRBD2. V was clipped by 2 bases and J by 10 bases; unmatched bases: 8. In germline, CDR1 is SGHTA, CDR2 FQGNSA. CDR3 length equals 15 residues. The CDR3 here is CASSLFAGLAWEQFF. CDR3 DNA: TGTGCCAGCAGCTTATTCGCGGGACTAGCGTGGGAGCAGTTCTTC.

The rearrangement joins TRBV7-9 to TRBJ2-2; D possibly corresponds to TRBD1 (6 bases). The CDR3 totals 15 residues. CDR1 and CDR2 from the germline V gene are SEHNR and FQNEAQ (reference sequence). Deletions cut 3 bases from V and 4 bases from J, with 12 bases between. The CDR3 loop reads CASSFGGVGTGELFF. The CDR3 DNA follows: TGTGCCAGCAGCTTTGGGGGCGTCGGCACCGGGGAGCTGTTTTTT.

The DNA of the CDR3 is TGTGCCAGCAAGGAACAGGGGGCGGGAGAGACCCAGTACTTC. Translation gives CASKEQGAGETQYF. V usage is TRBV6-5 and J usage is TRBJ2-5; 9 bases align to TRBD1. Germline V gene sequence: CDR1 MNHEY, CDR2 SVGAGI. V shed 7 bases, J shed 4 bases, and the junction held 7 bases outside the gene matches. CDR3 length equals 14 residues.

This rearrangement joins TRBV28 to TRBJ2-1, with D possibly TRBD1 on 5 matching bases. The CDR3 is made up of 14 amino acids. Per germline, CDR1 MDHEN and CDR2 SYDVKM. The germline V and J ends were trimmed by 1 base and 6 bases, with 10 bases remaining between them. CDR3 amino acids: CASSLLGRVNEQFF. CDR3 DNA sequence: TGTGCCAGCAGTTTATTGGGCAGGGTCAATGAGCAGTTCTTC.

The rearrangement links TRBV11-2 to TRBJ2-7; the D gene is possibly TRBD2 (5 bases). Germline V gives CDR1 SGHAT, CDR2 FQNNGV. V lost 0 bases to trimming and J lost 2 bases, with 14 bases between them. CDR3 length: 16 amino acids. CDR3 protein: CASSLDFAGDPYEQYF. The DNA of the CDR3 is TGTGCCAGCAGCTTAGATTTTGCGGGTGACCCCTACGAGCAGTACTTC. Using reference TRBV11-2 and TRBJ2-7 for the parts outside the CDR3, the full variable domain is EAGVAQSPRYKIIEKRQSVAFWCNPISGHATLYWYQQILGQGPKLLIQFQNNGVVDDSQLPKDRFSAERLKGVDSTLKIQPAKLEDSAVYLCASSLDFAGDPYEQYFGPGTRLTVT.

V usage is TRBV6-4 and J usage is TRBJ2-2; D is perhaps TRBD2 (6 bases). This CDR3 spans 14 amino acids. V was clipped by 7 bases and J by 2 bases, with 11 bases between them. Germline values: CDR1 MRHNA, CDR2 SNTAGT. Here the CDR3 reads CASKLLANTGELFF. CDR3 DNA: TGTGCCAGCAAATTACTAGCAAACACCGGGGAGCTGTTTTTT.

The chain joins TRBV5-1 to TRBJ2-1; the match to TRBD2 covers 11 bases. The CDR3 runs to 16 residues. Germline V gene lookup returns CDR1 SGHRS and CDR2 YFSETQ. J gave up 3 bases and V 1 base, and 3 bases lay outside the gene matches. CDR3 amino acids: CASSLTGTSGYNEQFF. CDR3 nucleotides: TGCGCCAGCAGCTTGACTGGGACTAGCGGCTACAATGAGCAGTTCTTC.

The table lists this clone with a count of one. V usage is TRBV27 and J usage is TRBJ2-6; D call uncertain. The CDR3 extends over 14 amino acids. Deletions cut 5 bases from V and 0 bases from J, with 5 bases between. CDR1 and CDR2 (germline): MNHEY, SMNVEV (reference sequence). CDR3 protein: CASSRSSGANVLTF. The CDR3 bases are TGTGCCAGCAGTCGGAGCTCTGGGGCCAACGTCCTGACTTTC.

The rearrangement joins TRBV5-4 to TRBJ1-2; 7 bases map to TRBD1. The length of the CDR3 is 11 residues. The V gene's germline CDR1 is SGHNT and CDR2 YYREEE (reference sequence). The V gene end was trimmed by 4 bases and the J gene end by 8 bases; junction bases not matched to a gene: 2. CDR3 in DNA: TGTGCCAGCAGCACAGGGGACGGCTACACCTTC. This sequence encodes CASSTGDGYTF.

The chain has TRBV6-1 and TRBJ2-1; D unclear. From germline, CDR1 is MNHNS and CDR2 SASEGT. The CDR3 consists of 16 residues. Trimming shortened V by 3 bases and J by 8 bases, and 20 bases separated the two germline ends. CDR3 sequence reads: CASSEFPRPPRDEQFF. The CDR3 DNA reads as TGTGCCAGCAGTGAGTTTCCGCGGCCTCCAAGGGATGAGCAGTTCTTC.

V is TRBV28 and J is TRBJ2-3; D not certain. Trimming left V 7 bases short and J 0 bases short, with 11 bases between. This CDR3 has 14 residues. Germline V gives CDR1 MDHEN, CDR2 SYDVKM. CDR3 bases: TGTGCCAGCACCGAGACGCCCAGCACAGATACGCAGTATTTT. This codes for CASTETPSTDTQYF.